The present TCR beta chain was sequenced within a study of T cells in Graves' hyperthyroidism and ophthalmopathy. Amplified TCR beta CDR3 regions came from RNA transcripts. First-round RT-PCR of the TCR CDR3 relied on the HTBI primer set. MiXCR, applied by TCRdb to the multiplex PCR reads, yields one record per CDR3 protein. The repertoire has around 370,000 distinct CDR3 sequences, about 18% of them found once; the top ten carry 35% to 45%. J lost 3 bases, V lost 2 bases, and 12 bases had no gene match. The germline CDR1 and CDR2 sequences are SGHAT and FQNNGV. The CDR3 covers 18 residues. This clonotype was seen ten or more times.

The specimen was blood. The clonotype comes from a man between 18 and 29 years old with Graves' ophthalmopathy. This chain connects TRBV11-2 to TRBJ1-1; 10 bases fit TRBD1. The CDR3 sequence: CASSLFPGTGEGDTEAFF. The CDR3 nucleotides read TGTGCCAGCAGCTTATTCCCTGGGACAGGGGAAGGTGACACTGAAGCTTTCTTT.